This T cell receptor (beta chain) was observed in a study of blood T cells in healthy people across ages. This CDR3 region has 14 residues. CDR1 and CDR2 (germline): SGHDT, YYEEEE. The ends were cut back, 4 bases at V and 2 bases at J, with 13 bases in the middle. There were healthy Caucasian individuals from Russia, aged roughly 6 to 95, serving as donors. Total RNA extracted from each sample amounted to at least 5 micrograms. This clonotype showed up many times. Its antigen is as yet unknown. A second PCR, run for about 7 to 11 cycles, used a sample-barcoded 5' primer plus a J-beta primer mix. Every cDNA molecule carried a tag from a template-switch adaptor bearing 12 random nucleotides. TCRdb recomputed calls from the 5' RACE reads with MiXCR, one row per CDR3 protein. The sample lists about 640,000 distinct CDR3 sequences, about 30% seen once, with around 16% in the top ten. Study results and limitations: Underestimates were what the diversity estimates from one million T cells were considered to be.

The chain links TRBV5-6 to TRBJ2-7; D is perhaps TRBD1 or TRBD2 (5 bases each). The clonotype originates from an elderly woman in good health. The sequenced material came from blood. The CDR3 reads CASSLGRLPYEQYF. For the CDR3, the DNA is TGTGCCAGCAGCCTGGGACGGCTTCCCTACGAGCAGTACTTC.